Listed below are T cell receptor beta chains from one sample, sequenced in a study of metastatic and nonmetastatic thyroid tumors. TCRdb re-analyzed the PCR reads through MiXCR. Here the sample spans 14,000 to 15,000 clones, 20% to 25% being singletons. Sequencing was carried out using tumor tissue. The receptors were sampled from a female donor with papillary thyroid cancer or a benign thyroid nodule (not recorded which). Some clones in this sample may be carry-over from other donors' samples. CDR3s leave out the opening cysteine and the closing phenylalanine or tryptophan. Fields, in order: J gene, clone size, V gene, CDR3 protein. Only part of the rows carry a size: once, few, many, or a class if the clone is expanded.

>TRBJ2-2|.|TRBV6-1
ASSQLAVNTGELF
>TRBJ1-1|many|TRBV19
ASSIDRTDTEAF
>TRBJ2-1|.|TRBV5-4
ASSLFGQGSTTSSYNEQF
>TRBJ2-1|medium-sized|TRBV4-1
ASSQWTEGYNEQF
>TRBJ2-2|few|TRBV27
ASSLSTTGELF
>TRBJ1-5|many|TRBV6-1
ASRKQGGDSNQPQH
>TRBJ2-6|.|TRBV28
ASSQTGGSGANVLT
>TRBJ1-1|medium-sized|TRBV6-1
ASSPYKNTEAF
>TRBJ2-1|many|TRBV7-3
ASSGSPSSYNEQF
>TRBJ1-5|medium-sized|TRBV2
ASRDTSNQPQH
>TRBJ2-7|.|TRBV3-1
ASSQGNQGFHEQY
>TRBJ1-4|many|TRBV6-1
ASGGGVGEKLF
>TRBJ2-7|few|TRBV6-2/TRBV6-3
ASSYRGRPLEQY
>TRBJ2-2|medium-sized|TRBV11-3
ASSLRGNTGELF
>TRBJ1-3|.|TRBV2
ASSEGRAGNTIY
>TRBJ2-1|medium-sized|TRBV6-5
ASSYSRGAKGEQF
>TRBJ1-1|many|TRBV7-8
ASSLEGKPGRAF
>TRBJ2-7|.|TRBV12-3/TRBV12-4
ASSLADRTQSSYEQY
>TRBJ1-5|.|TRBV30
AWSVRAASNQPQH
>TRBJ1-3|many|TRBV18
ASSPVETGNTIY
>TRBJ1-1|.|TRBV12-3/TRBV12-4
ASSPSGRLNTEAF
>TRBJ2-5|many|TRBV20-1
SARRATGRVDETQH
>TRBJ2-6|few|TRBV12-3/TRBV12-4
ASSSHGSGDKVLT
>TRBJ1-1|.|TRBV5-1
ASSPGTGKDTEAF
>TRBJ2-5|.|TRBV12-5
AGLGGRDQETQY
>TRBJ1-5|many|TRBV28
ASSFWSSSNQPQH
>TRBJ2-2|medium-sized|TRBV12-3/TRBV12-4
ASSTRRGGGGELF
>TRBJ2-2|many|TRBV5-5
ASKPGQGSTGELF
>TRBJ2-7|few|TRBV28
ASSFGRDRLY
>TRBJ1-5|medium-sized|TRBV28
ASSWERLQPQH
>TRBJ1-6|many|TRBV9
ASSVSAGGYNSPLH
>TRBJ1-2|many|TRBV5-1
ASSLDVQGYGYT
>TRBJ2-7|.|TRBV5-8
ASNVQGASNDQY
>TRBJ2-1|medium-sized|TRBV6-1
ASSSTGLAEKQF
>TRBJ1-3|many|TRBV18
ASSDGYSGNTIY
>TRBJ1-1|medium-sized|TRBV7-2
ASSWTGNTEAF
>TRBJ1-2|few|TRBV12-3/TRBV12-4
ASSLQNYGYT
>TRBJ2-1|few|TRBV30
AWRVLAGVGNEQF
>TRBJ2-7|.|TRBV6-2/TRBV6-3
ASSVGLYEQY
>TRBJ2-1|many|TRBV5-1
ASSLEPSGSSNEQF
>TRBJ1-2|.|TRBV28
ASSLSSNLGQVYT
>TRBJ2-7|few|TRBV12-3/TRBV12-4
ASSLARGYEQY
>TRBJ2-7|.|TRBV11-2
ASSPSLVNNNEQY